This T cell receptor (beta chain) derives from a study of OX40 agonist ivuxolimab in advanced cancers. Measured with immunoSEQ multiplex PCR; TCRdb has only the in-frame clones, and not every one. Of 70,000 to 80,000 clones in the sample, 75% to 95% were seen once. The sequence came from an adult with an advanced solid tumor such as melanoma, head and neck, liver or kidney cancer. The sample was CD4+ or CD8+ T cells sorted from blood, taken in a trial of the OX40 agonist ivuxolimab.

CDR3 amino acids: CASSQKENTEAFF. In DNA form, the CDR3 reads TGTGCCAGCAGTCAAAAGGAGAACACTGAAGCTTTCTTT. This chain links TRBV27 with TRBJ1-1, with no clear D. The germline CDR1 and CDR2 sequences are MNHEY and SMNVEV (reference sequence). The CDR3 spans 13 residues. V lost 5 bases, J lost 1 base, and 8 bases lay in between.